What follows describes a single TCR beta chain. Data came from immunoSEQ multiplex PCR; TCRdb stores just in-frame clones and leaves some out. The data show over 60,000 clones, about 96% seen once. This sample is part of a study of T cell changes during pregnancy in multiple sclerosis. The CDR3 length is 15 residues. Per the germline V gene, CDR1 is MNHNY and CDR2 is SVGAGI (reference sequence). The V gene end was trimmed by 5 bases and the J gene end by 4 bases; junction bases not matched to a gene: 8. This specimen consisted of CD8+ T cells from peripheral blood mononuclear cells, obtained after pregnancy. The chain recombines TRBV6-6 with TRBJ1-1; 9 bases are shared with TRBD1. The sequence was collected from a female donor with multiple sclerosis, enrolled in a pregnancy study. The CDR3 bases are TGTGCCAGCAGTAAACCGGGACAGGGTGGCACTGAAGCTTTCTTT. As protein: CASSKPGQGGTEAFF.